These T cell receptor beta chains were read from a single sample in a study of blood T cell repertoires in COVID-19. Only in-frame clones appear in the TCRdb table, and some are missing; sequencing was by immunoSEQ multiplex PCR. The data show around 100,000 clones, more than 85% seen once. Sequenced: peripheral blood. Receptors originate from a young man in a cohort sampled during active COVID-19. Each CDR3 is given with its conserved first and last residue. D genes are given only for firm matches. Rows may omit the clone size; those that give it use once, few, many or a size class.

>-|-|TRBV9|TRBJ2-5
CASSPQLYQETQYF
TGTGCCAGCAGCCCACAGCTGTACCAAGAGACCCAGTACTTC
>TRBD2|-|TRBV5-1|TRBJ2-3
CASSLMVAGTSTDTQYF
TGCGCCAGCAGCTTGATGGTAGCGGGAACGAGCACAGATACGCAGTATTTT
>-|-|TRBV7-8|TRBJ1-1
CASSPSVTGNTEAFF
TGTGCCAGCAGCCCATCCGTGACAGGTAACACTGAAGCTTTCTTT
>TRBD1|few|TRBV19|TRBJ2-5
CASSHPSGGGETQYF
TGTGCCAGTAGCCATCCCTCAGGGGGCGGTGAGACCCAGTACTTC
>TRBD1|few|TRBV6-6|TRBJ1-5
CASSRGTGGQPQHF
TGTGCCAGCAGTAGAGGGACAGGGGGTCAGCCCCAGCATTTT
>TRBD2|-|TRBV9|TRBJ2-1
CASSVGARTSGGASDEQFF
TGTGCCAGCAGCGTAGGCGCGCGGACTAGCGGGGGGGCATCAGATGAGCAGTTCTTC
>TRBD1|-|TRBV2|TRBJ2-1
CASARQGVGNEQFF
TGTGCCAGCGCGAGACAGGGGGTGGGGAATGAGCAGTTCTTC
>TRBD1|-|TRBV11-1|TRBJ1-1
CASGQVGMNTEAFF
TGTGCCTCCGGACAGGTCGGCATGAACACTGAAGCTTTCTTT
>-|-|TRBV5-8|TRBJ2-5
CASSYNRVQETQYF
TGTGCCAGCAGCTATAACAGGGTTCAAGAGACCCAGTACTTC
>TRBD1|-|TRBV6-8|TRBJ1-2
CASSPDRAFWGYTF
TGTGCCAGCAGTCCCGACAGGGCTTTCTGGGGCTACACCTTC
>-|-|TRBV18|TRBJ1-1
CASHPRGGDIEAFF
TGTGCCTCCCATCCGAGGGGGGGGGACATTGAAGCTTTCTTT
>-|-|TRBV5-5|TRBJ1-5
CASSLGQLNNQPQHF
TGTGCCAGCAGCCTTGGACAGCTTAACAATCAGCCCCAGCATTTT
>TRBD1|-|TRBV10-3|TRBJ1-4
CATGDDRGNEKLFF
TGTGCCACCGGGGACGACAGGGGTAATGAAAAACTGTTTTTT
>TRBD2|-|TRBV3-1/TRBV3-2|TRBJ2-3
CASSQDQAGDLTDTQYF
TGTGCCAGCAGCCAAGATCAAGCGGGGGACCTCACAGATACGCAGTATTTT
>-|once|TRBV6-2/TRBV6-3|TRBJ1-2
CASSYWGNQRNNYGYTF
TGTGCCAGCAGTTACTGGGGAAATCAGCGGAACAACTATGGCTACACCTTC
>-|-|TRBV6-2/TRBV6-3|TRBJ1-6
CASSDQDNLYVNSPLHF
TGTGCCAGCAGTGACCAGGACAATCTCTACGTTAATTCACCCCTCCACTTT
>TRBD1|-|TRBV10-3|TRBJ1-1
CAAQGSGTEAFF
TGTGCCGCACAGGGGTCGGGCACTGAAGCTTTCTTT
>-|-|TRBV20-1|TRBJ2-1
CSASLSGIPYNEQFF
TGCAGTGCTAGTCTGTCCGGGATCCCCTACAATGAGCAGTTCTTC
>-|-|TRBV7-8|TRBJ1-5
CASSLDGGGGQPQHF
TGTGCCAGCAGCTTAGACGGGGGTGGCGGACAGCCCCAGCATTTT
>TRBD2|-|TRBV20-1|TRBJ2-5
CSGGGAETQYF
TGCAGTGGCGGGGGGGCGGAGACCCAGTACTTC
>-|-|TRBV13|TRBJ1-2
CASSPRKEYGYTF
TGTGCCAGCAGCCCCAGAAAGGAGTATGGCTACACCTTC
>-|-|TRBV6-5|TRBJ2-7
CASSYSIGQSTYEQYF
TGTGCCAGCAGTTACTCGATTGGCCAGTCGACCTACGAGCAGTACTTC
>-|-|TRBV5-4|TRBJ2-7
CASSLYSNYEQYF
TGTGCCAGCAGCTTGTACTCTAACTACGAGCAGTACTTC
>TRBD2|-|TRBV4-1|TRBJ2-1
CASSQVGGTSYNEQFF
TGCGCCAGCAGCCAAGTCGGGGGGACCTCCTACAATGAGCAGTTCTTC
>-|once|TRBV5-4|TRBJ2-7
CASSLEPAVLLPQYF
TGTGCCAGCAGCTTGGAGCCGGCGGTTCTCCTTCCCCAGTACTTC
>TRBD1|-|TRBV3-1/TRBV3-2|TRBJ1-1
CASTRTGIMNTEAFF
TGTGCCAGCACCCGGACAGGGATCATGAACACTGAAGCTTTCTTT
>TRBD2|-|TRBV7-2|TRBJ2-7
CASSLVGSSGGLRGEQYF
TGTGCCAGCAGCTTAGTAGGCTCTAGCGGGGGGCTCCGAGGTGAGCAGTACTTC
>-|-|TRBV5-6|TRBJ1-1
CASSLNQNTEAFF
TGTGCCAGCAGCTTGAATCAGAACACTGAAGCTTTCTTT
>TRBD2|-|TRBV7-2|TRBJ2-3
CASSLFGTGGDTQYF
TGTGCCAGCAGCTTATTTGGTACGGGGGGTGATACGCAGTATTTT